This T cell receptor (beta chain) originates from a study of T cells in localized non-small cell lung cancer. This CDR3 spans 12 amino acids. CDR1 and CDR2 from the germline V gene are SGHRS and YFSETQ. The V end lost 0 bases, the J end lost 8 bases, and 8 bases lay between the germline ends. The table came from immunoSEQ multiplex PCR; TCRdb's copy has only in-frame clones and leaves some out. The sample carries around 40,000 clones, 83% recorded once. The chain has TRBV5-1 and TRBJ1-2; D unclear. The specimen comprised PBMCs, sampled before any cancer treatment. This TCR was sampled from a man aged 35-75 years with stage II lung adenocarcinoma. The CDR3 spells CASSLEGSGYTF. The CDR3 region has the DNA TGCGCCAGCAGCTTGGAAGGTTCCGGCTACACCTTC.